These T cell receptor beta chains were read from a single sample in a study of human T cells and chemical hapten exposure. Each CDR3 protein gets one entry after TCRdb re-called the RACE reads with MiXCR. The sample carries roughly 75,000 distinct CDR3 sequences, about 8.6% recorded once. The sequencing sample was made of whole blood. The receptors here all came from a female donor in good health. Some clones in this sample may be carry-over from other donors' samples. The CDR3 runs from the conserved cysteine through the conserved F or W. The order of the fields is V gene, J gene, clone size, D gene, CDR3 DNA, CDR3 protein. A D gene is named only where the DNA matches it firmly. The listing skips clone size in some rows; elsewhere it reads once, few, many or a size class.

V: TRBV29-1
J: TRBJ2-1
size: many
D: .
DNA: TGCAGCGTTTTACTAGGTGGGGCATTCGGTGAGCAGTTCTTC
CDR3: CSVLLGGAFGEQFF

V: TRBV12-3/TRBV12-4
J: TRBJ1-2
size: .
D: .
DNA: TGTGCCAGCAGTTTACGACTCGGGGGGGCACACTATGGCTACACCTTC
CDR3: CASSLRLGGAHYGYTF

V: TRBV21-1
J: TRBJ2-5
size: .
D: .
DNA: TGTGCCAGCCCAATATCGGGGACCCAGTACTTC
CDR3: CASPISGTQYF

V: TRBV5-6
J: TRBJ2-5
size: .
D: TRBD2
DNA: TGTGCCAGCAGCCGGGCCTTGGCTAGCGGGGCACAAGAGACCCAGTACTTC
CDR3: CASSRALASGAQETQYF

V: TRBV25-1
J: TRBJ2-5
size: many
D: .
DNA: TGTGCCAGCAGTGAGGGTCTACAGTGGAGCCAAGAGACCCAGTACTTC
CDR3: CASSEGLQWSQETQYF

V: TRBV20-1
J: TRBJ1-5
size: .
D: .
DNA: TGCAGTGCTAGAGAGGGGAATGGCAATCAGCCCCAGCATTTT
CDR3: CSAREGNGNQPQHF

V: TRBV6-6
J: TRBJ1-6
size: .
D: .
DNA: TGTGCCAGCAGTTACGGGGGGCAGTCGGGTAGCTCCTATAATTCACCCCTCCACTTT
CDR3: CASSYGGQSGSSYNSPLHF

V: TRBV7-6
J: TRBJ2-3
size: few
D: TRBD2
DNA: TGTGCCAGCAGCCCAACGGGGGGGGCGAGCACAGATACGCAGTATTTT
CDR3: CASSPTGGASTDTQYF

V: TRBV18
J: TRBJ2-7
size: .
D: TRBD1
DNA: TGTGTCAGCTCACGAGGGACAGGGGGGCTTTACGAGCAGTACTTC
CDR3: CVSSRGTGGLYEQYF

V: TRBV11-2
J: TRBJ2-3
size: few
D: .
DNA: TGTGCCAGCAGCCGGGCGGTTTTAGTCAGCACAGATACGCAGTATTTT
CDR3: CASSRAVLVSTDTQYF

V: TRBV5-5
J: TRBJ2-1
size: few
D: TRBD1
DNA: TGTGCCAGCAGCTTGGAGGGGGCCTATCACAATGAGCAGTTCTTC
CDR3: CASSLEGAYHNEQFF

V: TRBV29-1
J: TRBJ2-7
size: .
D: .
DNA: TGCAGCGTTGCAGACTCCCACGAGCAGTACTTC
CDR3: CSVADSHEQYF

V: TRBV4-2
J: TRBJ1-5
size: once
D: .
DNA: TGTGCCAGCAGCCAAGTCGGGGCGAACAATCAGCCCCAGCATTTT
CDR3: CASSQVGANNQPQHF

V: TRBV4-3
J: TRBJ2-2
size: few
D: .
DNA: TGCGCCAGCAGCCAAGATCTCAGGGCTCCGGCCGGGGAGCTGTTTTTT
CDR3: CASSQDLRAPAGELFF

V: TRBV6-6
J: TRBJ1-5
size: many
D: TRBD1
DNA: TGTGCCAGCAGTCCCCCAGGGGGAAGCAATCAGCCCCAGCATTTT
CDR3: CASSPPGGSNQPQHF

V: TRBV7-3
J: TRBJ2-1
size: .
D: TRBD1
DNA: TGTGCCAGCAGCTTATACGGGACAGGGTACAATGAGCAGTTCTTC
CDR3: CASSLYGTGYNEQFF

V: TRBV10-3
J: TRBJ2-3
size: few
D: .
DNA: TGTGCCATCAGTGGATCAACTGGAACAGATACGCAGTATTTT
CDR3: CAISGSTGTDTQYF

V: TRBV7-9
J: TRBJ1-1
size: many
D: .
DNA: TGTGCCAGCAGCCCCCCGGCCTATCAAGAAGCTTTCTTT
CDR3: CASSPPAYQEAFF

V: TRBV28
J: TRBJ1-4
size: few
D: .
DNA: TGTGCCAGCAGTTTTGCGGGGCCTAGTAATGAAAAACTGTTTTTT
CDR3: CASSFAGPSNEKLFF

V: TRBV18
J: TRBJ2-3
size: .
D: TRBD1
DNA: TGTGCCAGCTCACCTCCCTCAGGGGGCATCACAGATACGCAGTATTTT
CDR3: CASSPPSGGITDTQYF

V: TRBV5-5
J: TRBJ2-7
size: .
D: .
DNA: TGTGCCAGCAGCCTGGACAGTATCTACGAGCAGTACTTC
CDR3: CASSLDSIYEQYF

V: TRBV10-3
J: TRBJ1-1
size: few
D: .
DNA: TGTGCCATCACCCCAGAAATGAACACTGAAGCTTTCTTT
CDR3: CAITPEMNTEAFF

V: TRBV5-5
J: TRBJ1-6
size: many
D: .
DNA: TGTGCCAGCAGCCTGGTTCTAGGGGACTCCTATAATTCACCCCTCCACTTT
CDR3: CASSLVLGDSYNSPLHF

V: TRBV29-1
J: TRBJ2-1
size: few
D: TRBD2
DNA: TGCAGCGTTGATCGACTAGCGGGGGATAATGAGCAGTTCTTC
CDR3: CSVDRLAGDNEQFF

V: TRBV28
J: TRBJ2-6
size: many
D: TRBD1
DNA: TGTGCCAGCAGGCCCGGACAGGGCATCTTCTCTGGGGCCAACGTCCTGACTTTC
CDR3: CASRPGQGIFSGANVLTF

V: TRBV24-1
J: TRBJ1-4
size: .
D: .
DNA: TGTGCCACCAGTGATTTTTATAGGTGGCGAAGGGACAACCTTATTGAGCGAACTAATGAAAAACTGTTTTTT
CDR3: CATSDFYRWRRDNLIERTNEKLFF

V: TRBV29-1
J: TRBJ2-3
size: many
D: .
DNA: TGCAGCGGATTGGGACTTGCCGAGGGTCCAGATACGCAGTATTTT
CDR3: CSGLGLAEGPDTQYF

V: TRBV7-9
J: TRBJ2-5
size: many
D: .
DNA: TGTGCCAGCAGCTATAATCTGAAAGAGACCCAGTACTTC
CDR3: CASSYNLKETQYF

V: TRBV4-2
J: TRBJ2-3
size: .
D: TRBD2
DNA: TGTGCCAGCAGCCAAGATCGTTGGACTAGCGGCACAGATACGCAGTATTTT
CDR3: CASSQDRWTSGTDTQYF

V: TRBV7-2
J: TRBJ2-3
size: few
D: .
DNA: TGTGCCAGCAGCTTACGGGAGTTCCGTTTGCGGGCCGGGACGTCGCCCTTAGATACGCAGTATTTT
CDR3: CASSLREFRLRAGTSPLDTQYF

V: TRBV29-1
J: TRBJ2-3
size: many
D: TRBD2
DNA: TGCAGCGTTGTGACTAGCGGGGGGCCCACAGATACGCAGTATTTT
CDR3: CSVVTSGGPTDTQYF

V: TRBV3-1
J: TRBJ2-7
size: .
D: .
DNA: TGTGCCAGCAGCCAATTTACAGGGATCTACGAGCAGTACTTC
CDR3: CASSQFTGIYEQYF

V: TRBV13
J: TRBJ2-3
size: .
D: .
DNA: TGTGCCAGCAGCTCGTTTCACCGGGACTCCTCAGCAGATACGCAGTATTTT
CDR3: CASSSFHRDSSADTQYF

V: TRBV27
J: TRBJ2-1
size: few
D: TRBD2
DNA: TGTGCCAGCAGTCCTTCGGCCGGGGGGGCAATCAATGAGCAGTTCTTC
CDR3: CASSPSAGGAINEQFF

V: TRBV7-8
J: TRBJ2-6
size: few
D: TRBD1
DNA: TGTGCCAGCAGCCGGACAGGGCCGGGGGCCAACGTCCTGACTTTC
CDR3: CASSRTGPGANVLTF

V: TRBV6-2/TRBV6-3
J: TRBJ2-3
size: .
D: .
DNA: TGTGCCGGAGAGGATTGCCTGCGGATTGATACGCAGTATTTT
CDR3: CAGEDCLRIDTQYF

V: TRBV20-1
J: TRBJ1-3
size: few
D: .
DNA: TGCAGTGCTAGAGATGGTGGGCTAACTGGAAACACCATATATTTT
CDR3: CSARDGGLTGNTIYF

V: TRBV5-1
J: TRBJ2-1
size: many
D: TRBD2
DNA: TGCGCCAGCAGCCGAGAGGGCGGGGGGGCCAAAGAGCAGTTCTTC
CDR3: CASSREGGGAKEQFF

V: TRBV20-1
J: TRBJ2-3
size: .
D: .
DNA: TGCAGTGCTAGAGCGGGTTTGGGACCCTCCTTTGGTACAGATACGCAGTATTTT
CDR3: CSARAGLGPSFGTDTQYF

V: TRBV5-6
J: TRBJ1-5
size: few
D: TRBD1
DNA: TGTGCCAGCAGCTTGTGGCACAGGGGGAGCCTATATAGCAATCAGCCCCAGAATTTT
CDR3: CASSLWHRGSLYSNQPQNF

V: TRBV29-1
J: TRBJ1-1
size: few
D: TRBD1
DNA: TGCAGCGCTACAGGGGGGAGCAGGAACACTGAAGCTTTCTTT
CDR3: CSATGGSRNTEAFF

V: TRBV20-1
J: TRBJ1-3
size: .
D: .
DNA: TGCAGTGCTAAAGTCACACCAGGGCCGGTATTCTCTGGAAACACCATATATTTT
CDR3: CSAKVTPGPVFSGNTIYF

V: TRBV10-3
J: TRBJ1-1
size: .
D: .
DNA: TGTGCCATCAACGGGGACTTGAACACTGAAGCTTTCTTT
CDR3: CAINGDLNTEAFF

V: TRBV16
J: TRBJ1-1
size: many
D: .
DNA: TGTGCCAGCAGCCAATCTAGGACGACTGAAGCTTTCTTT
CDR3: CASSQSRTTEAFF

V: TRBV29-1
J: TRBJ2-7
size: .
D: TRBD1
DNA: TGCAGCGTTGCAGGGGGCCACTACGAGCAGTACTTC
CDR3: CSVAGGHYEQYF

V: TRBV12-3/TRBV12-4
J: TRBJ2-7
size: many
D: TRBD2
DNA: TGTGCCAGCAGTCCTCATACCGGGACTAGTTCCTACGAGCAGTACTTC
CDR3: CASSPHTGTSSYEQYF

V: TRBV27
J: TRBJ2-3
size: many
D: .
DNA: TGTGCCAGCAGGTCCACAGATACGCAGTATTTT
CDR3: CASRSTDTQYF

V: TRBV10-3
J: TRBJ2-3
size: .
D: TRBD2
DNA: TGTGCCATCAGAGATAACGGGGGGTCTATCACAGATACGCAGTATTTT
CDR3: CAIRDNGGSITDTQYF

V: TRBV12-3/TRBV12-4
J: TRBJ2-3
size: .
D: .
DNA: TGTGCCATCTTGCAGGGCACAGATACGCAGTATTTT
CDR3: CAILQGTDTQYF

V: TRBV29-1
J: TRBJ2-5
size: .
D: .
DNA: TGCAGCGTTGCGACAGGCCAAGAGACCCAGTACTTC
CDR3: CSVATGQETQYF

V: TRBV27
J: TRBJ1-2
size: many
D: .
DNA: TGTGCCAGCTCAGACAGCGACAGAGCTAACTATGGCTACACCTTC
CDR3: CASSDSDRANYGYTF

V: TRBV7-2
J: TRBJ1-1
size: .
D: TRBD1
DNA: TGTGCCAGCAGCTTGGGACAGCCGAACACTGAAGCTTTCTTT
CDR3: CASSLGQPNTEAFF

V: TRBV24-1
J: TRBJ1-4
size: few
D: .
DNA: TGTGCCACCAGTGTCGGAGTTGAAAAACTGTTTTTT
CDR3: CATSVGVEKLFF

V: TRBV20-1
J: TRBJ2-7
size: few
D: .
DNA: TGCAGCGACAACAAGGTTCACGAGCAGTACTTC
CDR3: CSDNKVHEQYF